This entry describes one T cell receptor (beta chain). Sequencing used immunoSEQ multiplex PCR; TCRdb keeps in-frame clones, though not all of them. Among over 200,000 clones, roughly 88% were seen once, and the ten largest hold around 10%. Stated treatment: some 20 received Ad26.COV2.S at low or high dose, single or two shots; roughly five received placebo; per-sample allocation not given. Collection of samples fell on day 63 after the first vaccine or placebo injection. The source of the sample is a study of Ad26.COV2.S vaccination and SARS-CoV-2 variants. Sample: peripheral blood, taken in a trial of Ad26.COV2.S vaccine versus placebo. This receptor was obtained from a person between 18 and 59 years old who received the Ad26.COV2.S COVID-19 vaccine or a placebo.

The DNA for the CDR3 is TGTGCCAGCAGTCGAAGGACAGTCCTGAACACTGAAGCTTTCTTT. Translating it yields CASSRRTVLNTEAFF. V gene TRBV28 combines with J gene TRBJ1-1; tentatively, D is TRBD1 (6 bases). Germline V gene sequence: CDR1 MDHEN, CDR2 SYDVKM. The CDR3 runs to 15 residues. V lost 5 bases to trimming and J lost 0 bases, with 13 bases between them.